The 19 T cell receptor beta chains below come from one sample, sequenced in a study of blood T cell repertoires in COVID-19. Generated by immunoSEQ multiplex PCR, the TCRdb table keeps only in-frame clones and is missing some. The sample consists of about 140,000 clones, 84% of them appearing once. The source material was peripheral blood. Receptor source: a woman aged 60-70 years with acute or convalescent COVID-19.

The V and J genes are TRBV4-1 and TRBJ2-1; D is unclear. The CDR3 has 16 amino acids. Looked up from germline, CDR1 is MGHRA and CDR2 is YSYEKL. The V end was cut by 0 bases, the J end by 2 bases, with 11 bases between. CDR3 DNA sequence: TGCGCCAGCAGCCAAGACACCGCGATACCCTACAATGAGCAGTTCTTC. Amino acid sequence: CASSQDTAIPYNEQFF.

This chain links TRBV4-1 with TRBJ1-1; possibly TRBD1 for D (5 bases). The ends were cut back, 11 bases at V and 10 bases at J, with 20 bases in the middle. The CDR3 has 12 amino acids. Germline loops: CDR1 MGHRA, CDR2 YSYEKL. The CDR3 protein is CASERASGGAFF. CDR3 bases: TGCGCCTCCGAAAGGGCCTCGGGGGGAGCTTTCTTT.

The J gene is TRBJ2-5, the V gene TRBV5-1, with 9 bases fitting TRBD2. Germline values: CDR1 SGHRS, CDR2 YFSETQ. Trimming removed 2 bases from V and 2 bases from J; junction bases left unmatched: 7. This CDR3 is built from 16 residues. The DNA for the CDR3 is TGCGCCAGCAGCTTCGGGGCTAGCGGGAAGCAAGAGACCCAGTACTTC. Translating gives CASSFGASGKQETQYF.

The J gene is TRBJ2-7, the V gene TRBV28; TRBD2 is a possible D gene (6 bases). The CDR3 covers 15 residues. Germline V gene lookup returns CDR1 MDHEN and CDR2 SYDVKM. V lost 3 bases and J lost 5, with 17 bases in between. The CDR3 reads CASSFLARGSNEQYF. Here the CDR3 DNA reads TGTGCCAGCAGTTTCCTAGCGAGGGGATCCAACGAGCAGTACTTC.

The chain couples TRBV3-1 (or the pseudogene TRBV3-2) to TRBJ2-1, with D uncertain. V gave up 0 bases and J gave up 2 bases, with 8 bases separating them. This CDR3 has 15 amino acids. The V gene's germline CDR1 is LGHDT and CDR2 YNNKEL (reference sequence). The CDR3 spells CASSQDNGPYNEQFF. CDR3 in DNA: TGTGCCAGCAGCCAAGACAACGGTCCCTACAATGAGCAGTTCTTC.

V usage is TRBV29-1 and J usage is TRBJ1-2; no reliable D call. Trimming stripped 0 bases from V and 6 bases from J, with 14 bases between. This CDR3 spans 14 amino acids. Germline V gene sequence: CDR1 SQVTM, CDR2 ANQGSEA. The CDR3 spells CSVEDRAEGDGYTF. CDR3 nucleotide sequence: TGCAGCGTTGAAGATCGAGCCGAAGGAGATGGCTACACCTTC.

This sequence joins TRBV20-1 and TRBJ1-2; 7 nucleotides agree with TRBD1. This CDR3 contains 17 residues. With V trimmed by 3 bases and J by 4 bases, 17 bases remained unmatched. The germline V gene encodes CDR1 DFQATT and CDR2 SNEGSKA (reference sequence). The CDR3 sequence is CSASNSEGAPPGYGYTF. The CDR3 DNA reads TGCAGTGCTAGTAACTCAGAGGGGGCACCTCCCGGCTATGGCTACACCTTC.

The V call is TRBV19, the J call TRBJ1-2; 10 bases fit TRBD1. The germline V gene encodes CDR1 LNHDA and CDR2 SQIVND (reference sequence). There are 15 residues in the CDR3. Losses at the gene ends were 2 bases for V and 3 bases for J; bases not matched to a gene: 3. The CDR3 nucleotides read TGTGCCAGTAGTATAACAGGACAGGGGGACTATGGCTACACCTTC. Its translation: CASSITGQGDYGYTF. Full variable domain (outside the CDR3, taken from reference TRBV19 and TRBJ1-2): DGGITQSPKYLFRKEGQNVTLSCEQNLNHDAMYWYRQDPGQGLRLIYYSQIVNDFQKGDIAEGYSVSREKKESFPLTVTSAQKNPTAFYLCASSITGQGDYGYTFGSGTRLTVV.

The chain links TRBV12-3 or TRBV12-4 to TRBJ1-2; D might be TRBD1 (5 bases). The CDR3 has 12 residues. Trimming removed 3 bases at V and 7 bases at J, with 9 bases between. CDR3 residues: CASSFGGIGYTF. DNA for the CDR3: TGTGCCAGCAGTTTCGGGGGAATTGGCTACACCTTC.

This clone was detected only a few times. The V and J genes are TRBV2 and TRBJ2-7, with 7 bases that match TRBD2. This CDR3 has 15 amino acids. Trimming at V came to 6 bases and at J to 7 bases, leaving 15 bases not matched to a gene. Germline-derived CDR1 and CDR2 are SNHLY and FYNNEI. The CDR3 DNA follows: TGTGCCAGCAGACCAGTGGGCGGGAGAATGTATGAGCAGTACTTC. It specifies CASRPVGGRMYEQYF. The full variable domain, rest sourced from reference TRBV2 and TRBJ2-7, is EPEVTQTPSHQVTQMGQEVILRCVPISNHLYFYWYRQILGQKVEFLVSFYNNEISEKSEIFDDQFSVERPDGSNFTLKIRSTKLEDSAMYFCASRPVGGRMYEQYFGPGTRLTVT.

V usage is TRBV6-5 and J usage is TRBJ2-3; 9 bases match TRBD1. CDR1 and CDR2 from the germline V gene are MNHEY and SVGAGI. J was trimmed by 5 bases and V by 9 bases; bases with no gene match: 9. The CDR3 sequence is 14 residues long. The CDR3 reads CASTDRGAIDTQYF. CDR3 coding DNA: TGTGCCAGTACAGACAGGGGGGCGATAGATACGCAGTATTTT.

The chain joins TRBV28 to TRBJ1-2; no firm D call. Trimming cost V 6 bases and J 4 bases, with 24 bases left between them. CDR3 size: 17 residues. CDR1 is MDHEN, CDR2 SYDVKM, per germline. The CDR3: CASSSPGEDVGPYGYTF. The CDR3 DNA reads TGTGCCAGCAGCTCCCCTGGGGAGGACGTCGGCCCCTATGGCTACACCTTC.

V usage is TRBV7-8 and J usage is TRBJ2-7; TRBD2 matches 7 bases. The CDR3 has 15 residues. The V gene's germline CDR1 is SGHVS and CDR2 FQNEAQ. The junction had 9 bases not matched to a gene; V was cut back by 4 bases and J by 3 bases. The CDR3 spells CASSSAGLPFYEQYF. DNA for the CDR3: TGTGCCAGCAGCTCAGCGGGACTTCCATTCTACGAGCAGTACTTC.

This clone was detected only once. The chain is built from TRBV10-3 and TRBJ1-1; the D gene is possibly TRBD1 (6 bases). Germline V gene sequence: CDR1 ENHRY, CDR2 SYGVKD. V lost 7 bases and J 2 bases, leaving 11 bases between the germline ends. The CDR3 loop spans 13 amino acids. Here the CDR3 DNA reads TGTGCCATCAAACTGACAGGCAACACTGAAGCTTTCTTT. It specifies CAIKLTGNTEAFF.

The rearrangement joins TRBV7-9 to TRBJ2-3; TRBD1 agrees at 11 bases. Looked up from germline, CDR1 is SEHNR and CDR2 is FQNEAQ (reference sequence). The V and J ends lost 0 bases and 8 bases, in that order; junction bases with no gene match: 13. This CDR3 region has 18 residues. CDR3 DNA: TGTGCCAGCAGCTTAGCTCACGAACCGGGACAGGGGGAAGGTACGCAGTATTTT. It encodes CASSLAHEPGQGEGTQYF.

On this clone itself: Different DNA sequences within this sample yield the same CDR3. The rearrangement joins TRBV18 to TRBJ2-7; D is ambiguous. The germline CDR1 and CDR2 sequences are KGHSH and LQKENI. The CDR3 is 12 residues long. The ends were cut back, 6 bases at V and 0 bases at J, with 6 bases in the middle. The CDR3 coding sequence is TGTGCCAGCTCGCCGAGCTCCTACGAGCAGTACTTC. It specifies CASSPSSYEQYF.

This clone came up once. The rearrangement links TRBV7-8 to TRBJ1-1; 9 positions match TRBD1. Looked up from germline, CDR1 is SGHVS and CDR2 is FQNEAQ. This CDR3 has 12 residues. V lost 5 bases, J lost 8 bases, and 3 bases stayed unmatched. The CDR3 DNA is TGTGCCAGCAGCCATGGGACAGGGGAAGCTTTCTTT. Encoded protein: CASSHGTGEAFF.

The genes are TRBV27 and TRBJ2-3; 10 bases map to TRBD2. This CDR3 spans 15 amino acids. With 6 bases clipped from V and 6 bases from J, the junction kept 9 bases outside the gene matches. Germline V gene lookup returns CDR1 MNHEY and CDR2 SMNVEV (reference sequence). The CDR3 DNA sequence: TGTGCCAGCAGGCCTAGCGGGAGTAGATCCGATACGCAGTATTTT. This gives the protein CASRPSGSRSDTQYF.

The chain links TRBV6-6 to TRBJ1-3, with 11 bases identical to TRBD1. CDR1 is MNHNY and CDR2 is SVGAGI in the germline V gene (reference sequence). CDR3 length: 16 residues. The junction had 4 bases not matched to a gene; V was cut back by 5 bases and J by 1 base. CDR3: CASSRGQGASGNTIYF. CDR3 DNA sequence: TGTGCCAGCAGTCGAGGACAGGGGGCTTCTGGAAACACCATATATTTT.